The 28 T cell receptor beta chains below come from one sample, sequenced in a study of T cells expressing NK-cell markers (TCRdb year 2020). Libraries were built with 5' RACE. The listed sequencing device is Illumina HiSeq 2000. Once TCRdb had reprocessed the reads, it stored one entry per CDR3 protein sequence and supplied no DNA. The table of this sample itemizes about 460,000 distinct CDR3 sequences. The ten largest clones take up 1.4% to 1.5% of the sample. Material: blood T cells: a sorted CD56 or NKG2C T cell subset, CD4+ or CD8+ T cells, or bulk PBMC T cells (not recorded which). All receptors derive from a woman in her forties or fifties in good health. Donor details come from another sample of the same person, matched by shared clones.

This chain links TRBV20-1 with TRBJ2-4; TCRdb picks TRBD2, but there is no DNA to check that call. Germline CDR1 and CDR2: DFQATT and SNEGSKA (reference sequence). The CDR3 length is 14 residues. This CDR3 is CSAGTSGNGNIQYF.

The genes are TRBV24-1 and TRBJ2-5. The CDR3 runs 14 residues. CDR1 and CDR2 (germline): KGHDR, SFDVKD. The CDR3 sequence is CATSDATKPKTQYF.

The chain couples TRBV9 to TRBJ1-4. The germline gives CDR1 SGDLS, CDR2 YYNGEE. The CDR3 has 16 amino acids. CDR3 in amino acids: CASSNRGGSLGEKLFF. Full variable domain (remainder filled in from reference TRBV9 and TRBJ1-4): DSGVTQTPKHLITATGQRVTLRCSPRSGDLSVYWYQQSLDQGLQFLIQYYNGEERAKGNILERFSAQQFPDLHSELNLSSLELGDSALYFCASSNRGGSLGEKLFFGSGTQLSVL.

This chain connects TRBV7-8 to TRBJ2-5; the TRBD1 assignment by TCRdb is unverifiable without DNA. CDR3 size: 16 residues. CDR1 and CDR2 from the germline V gene are SGHVS and FQNEAQ. The CDR3 sequence is CASSSDRGLSQETQYF.

The chain couples TRBV5-1 to TRBJ2-7. The germline CDR1 and CDR2 sequences are SGHRS and YFSETQ. The CDR3 runs to 14 residues. The CDR3 region is CASSLHRKFYEQYF.

This chain uses TRBV7-9 with TRBJ1-2; the TCRdb call, TRBD1, lacks DNA for checking. CDR1 is SEHNR, CDR2 FQNEAQ, per germline (reference sequence). The CDR3 consists of 15 residues. CDR3 residues: CASSPTVLANYGYTF. Full variable domain (remainder filled in from reference TRBV7-9 and TRBJ1-2): DTGVSQNPRHKITKRGQNVTFRCDPISEHNRLYWYRQTLGQGPEFLTYFQNEAQLEKSRLLSDRFSAERPKGSFSTLEIQRTEQGDSAMYLCASSPTVLANYGYTFGSGTRLTVV.

The chain couples TRBV6-1 to TRBJ2-2; TCRdb designates TRBD1, a call that cannot be tested without DNA. The CDR3 runs 16 residues. The germline V gene has CDR1 MNHNS and CDR2 SASEGT. The CDR3 protein is CASSRERTANTGELFF.

The V call is TRBV24-1, the J call TRBJ2-3; TCRdb outputs TRBD2, but without DNA this stays unchecked. Germline V gene lookup returns CDR1 KGHDR and CDR2 SFDVKD. The CDR3 sequence is 14 residues long. The CDR3 reads CATSDGGGLDTQYF.

The chain uses TRBV3-1 and TRBJ1-2; the D call from TCRdb, TRBD1, cannot be confirmed without DNA. The CDR3 runs 16 residues. Looked up from germline, CDR1 is LGHDT and CDR2 is YNNKEL (reference sequence). The CDR3 sequence is CASSQRIKPGTGDYTF.

The V and J genes are TRBV24-1 and TRBJ2-1; lacking DNA, the TRBD1 call made by TCRdb goes unchecked. Germline assignment: CDR1 KGHDR and CDR2 SFDVKD. This CDR3 has 14 residues. CDR3 loop: CATSRQGTYNEQFF.

The CDR3 loop is CASSFTPSGDTQYF. This chain joins TRBV7-2 and TRBJ2-3; TCRdb selects TRBD1, and the lack of DNA leaves this call unchecked. The CDR3 loop spans 14 amino acids. In germline, CDR1 is SGHTA, CDR2 FQGNSA. Filled out from reference TRBV7-2 and TRBJ2-3, the complete variable domain reads GAGVSQSPSNKVTEKGKDVELRCDPISGHTALYWYRQSLGQGLEFLIYFQGNSAPDKSGLPSDRFSAERTGGSVSTLTIQRTQQEDSAVYLCASSFTPSGDTQYFGPGTRLTVL.

This CDR3 is CASSPRISGRENEQFF. The V and J genes are TRBV18 and TRBJ2-1; absent DNA, TCRdb's TRBD2 call cannot be checked. In germline, CDR1 is KGHSH, CDR2 LQKENI. The CDR3 is 16 residues long.

The genes are TRBV6-5 and TRBJ2-1; as DNA is missing, the TRBD2 call by TCRdb cannot be tested. This CDR3 region has 17 residues. CDR1 and CDR2 from the germline V gene are MNHEY and SVGAGI. The CDR3 here is CASSYSVLAGEYNEQFF.

The genes are TRBV6-4 and TRBJ2-3. Per the germline V gene, CDR1 is MRHNA and CDR2 is SNTAGT. The CDR3 runs to 13 residues. The CDR3 spells CASSEGAADTQYF.

The chain recombines TRBV10-3 with TRBJ2-5. Germline CDR1 ENHRY, CDR2 SYGVKD. CDR3 length: 17 amino acids. The CDR3 protein is CAISESGLARDKETQYF.

The chain recombines TRBV5-5 with TRBJ2-1; lacking DNA, the TRBD2 call made by TCRdb goes unchecked. CDR3 size: 14 residues. Germline assignment: CDR1 SGHKS and CDR2 YYEKEE (reference sequence). The CDR3: CASSLGGGRDEQFF.

The chain links TRBV3-1 to TRBJ2-1; absent DNA, TCRdb's TRBD2 call cannot be checked. The CDR3 consists of 14 residues. Germline CDR1 LGHDT, CDR2 YNNKEL (reference sequence). Here the CDR3 reads CASSQGTSGSREFF.

The genes are TRBV24-1 and TRBJ2-7; absent DNA, TCRdb's TRBD1 call cannot be checked. Germline CDR1 KGHDR, CDR2 SFDVKD. The CDR3 totals 12 residues. CDR3 loop: CATSGQGREQYF.

The chain links TRBV20-1 to TRBJ1-1; the D gene TCRdb calls, TRBD1, cannot be checked with no DNA. Germline loops: CDR1 DFQATT, CDR2 SNEGSKA (reference sequence). CDR3 length equals 14 residues. CDR3 sequence: CSARPVRARGEAFF.

The V call is TRBV19, the J call TRBJ2-3; TCRdb lists TRBD2, though no DNA is available to test this call. Germline CDR1 and CDR2: LNHDA and SQIVND (reference sequence). This CDR3 spans 12 amino acids. The CDR3 protein is CASSSSGSDQYF.

The CDR3 loop reads CAWSAQRGNNEQFF. The chain links TRBV30 to TRBJ2-1; the D gene TCRdb calls, TRBD1, cannot be checked with no DNA. The germline CDR1 and CDR2 sequences are GTSNPN and SVGIG (reference sequence). The CDR3 length is 14 residues. Combining the CDR3 with reference TRBV30 and TRBJ2-1 gives the whole variable domain SQTIHQWPATLVQPVGSPLSLECTVEGTSNPNLYWYRQAAGRGLQLLFYSVGIGQISSEVPQNLSASRPQDRQFILSSKKLLLSDSGFYLCAWSAQRGNNEQFFGPGTRLTVL.

V is TRBV6-1 and J is TRBJ1-6. Germline V gene lookup returns CDR1 MNHNS and CDR2 SASEGT. The CDR3 runs 17 residues. The CDR3 loop is CASTQISSGRTNSPLHF.

The chain links TRBV4-2 to TRBJ2-3; the TCRdb D gene call, TRBD2, has no DNA to confirm it. This CDR3 has 15 amino acids. Per germline, CDR1 LGHNA and CDR2 YNFKEQ. The CDR3 sequence: CASSHAREVPDTQYF.

The V call is TRBV25-1, the J call TRBJ2-2; TCRdb returns TRBD2, unconfirmable since there is no DNA. Per the germline V gene, CDR1 is MGHDK and CDR2 is SYGVNS. The length of the CDR3 is 16 residues. The CDR3 protein is CASSAGLVVNTGELFF.

The chain recombines TRBV10-3 with TRBJ1-2. CDR3 length: 14 residues. Germline loops: CDR1 ENHRY, CDR2 SYGVKD. The CDR3 loop is CAISGDRSNYGYTF.

V and J are TRBV29-1 and TRBJ1-2; TCRdb calls TRBD1, which cannot be checked without DNA. The germline V gene has CDR1 SQVTM and CDR2 ANQGSEA. The CDR3 is made up of 12 amino acids. CDR3 sequence: CSVGDSLYGYTF.

This chain connects TRBV20-1 to TRBJ2-7; TCRdb lists TRBD1, though no DNA is available to test this call. The CDR3 sequence is 14 residues long. Per germline, CDR1 DFQATT and CDR2 SNEGSKA (reference sequence). This CDR3 is CSASASGRLYEQYF.

The chain is built from TRBV20-1 and TRBJ2-1; TCRdb outputs TRBD2, but without DNA this stays unchecked. Germline lookup yields CDR1 DFQATT and CDR2 SNEGSKA (reference sequence). The CDR3 spans 17 residues. The CDR3 region is CSARPSRLAGGGNEQFF.